One sample yielded the 15 T cell receptor beta chains listed below, sequenced in a study of Ad26.COV2.S vaccination and SARS-CoV-2 variants (dated by TCRdb to 2020 to 2022). According to the study, the label for this sample's treatment or condition signals: about 20 received Ad26.COV2.S at low or high dose, single or two shots; 5 received placebo; per-sample allocation not given. Repertoires of vaccine and placebo recipients were sequenced from samples taken on day 63 after the first injection. Libraries came from the immunoSEQ multiplex PCR assay. Not all clones reach the TCRdb copy of this immuneACCESS table, which keeps in-frame sequences only. Checked studies attribute under half of the gap to unresolved V genes and leave the rest unexplained. The sample table records 350,000 to 500,000 clones; approximately 90% of these occur just once. The ten largest clones add up to about 3.6% of the sample.

The sequencing used peripheral blood, collected in a trial of Ad26.COV2.S vaccine versus placebo. All receptors come from a person aged 18-65 years who received the Ad26.COV2.S COVID-19 vaccine or a placebo.

This sequence joins TRBV11-2 and TRBJ2-3; 11 positions agree with TRBD2. Germline CDR1 and CDR2: SGHAT and FQNNGV. The CDR3 is made up of 18 amino acids. J gave up 1 base and V 0 bases, and 6 bases lay outside the gene matches. The CDR3: CASSLDRTSGGRTDTQYF. For the CDR3, the DNA is TGTGCCAGCAGCTTAGATAGAACTAGCGGGGGACGCACAGATACGCAGTATTTT.

This rearrangement joins TRBV11-2 to TRBJ2-5, with TRBD1 matching over 7 bases. Germline values: CDR1 SGHAT, CDR2 FQNNGV. V lost 1 base and J lost 4; bases outside the gene matches: 9. This CDR3 is built from 16 residues. CDR3 DNA sequence: TGTGCCAGCAGCTTAGTACTTGACAGGGTCCGAGAGACCCAGTACTTC. Protein: CASSLVLDRVRETQYF.

CDR3 nucleotides: TGTGCCAGCAGTAGGGGGAGCGACACAGATACGCAGTATTTT. It encodes CASSRGSDTDTQYF. This chain uses TRBV6-2 or TRBV6-3 with TRBJ2-3; D might be TRBD1 (6 bases). The CDR3 length is 14 residues. Trimming cost V 5 bases and J 2 bases, with 11 bases left between them. Germline V gene lookup returns CDR1 MNHEY and CDR2 SVGEGT.

This chain links TRBV6-2 or TRBV6-3 with TRBJ1-2; no firm D call. Per the germline V gene, CDR1 is MNHEY and CDR2 is SVGEGT. V lost 0 bases, J lost 11 bases, and 10 bases lay in between. The CDR3 length is 12 residues. The CDR3 DNA is TGTGCCAGCAGTTACTCGGCCGATTTTTACACCTTC. This sequence encodes CASSYSADFYTF.

This clone was seen only a few times. This chain uses TRBV5-5 with TRBJ1-6; D is possibly TRBD1 (6 bases). The CDR3 consists of 15 residues. Germline-derived CDR1 and CDR2 are SGHKS and YYEKEE (reference sequence). The germline V and J ends were trimmed by 4 bases and 10 bases, with 18 bases remaining between them. The CDR3 DNA reads as TGTGCCAGCAGCACAAGCAGGGGAAGCGGGTCACCCCTCCACTTT. It yields the protein CASSTSRGSGSPLHF.

The chain joins TRBV7-2 to TRBJ2-1; TRBD2 might be the D (5 bases). The CDR3 extends over 16 amino acids. V was trimmed by 5 bases and J by 3 bases, leaving 17 bases between them. Germline loops: CDR1 SGHTA, CDR2 FQGNSA. The CDR3 reads CASSAGPTRDYNEQFF. The DNA of the CDR3 is TGTGCCAGCAGCGCAGGACCCACGAGGGACTACAATGAGCAGTTCTTC. Supplemented by reference TRBV7-2 and TRBJ2-1, the full variable domain reads GAGVSQSPSNKVTEKGKDVELRCDPISGHTALYWYRQSLGQGLEFLIYFQGNSAPDKSGLPSDRFSAERTGGSVSTLTIQRTQQEDSAVYLCASSAGPTRDYNEQFFGPGTRLTVL.

The chain combines TRBV28 with TRBJ2-3; weak D call: TRBD2 (5 bases). V lost 4 bases and J 2 bases, leaving 16 bases between the germline ends. Germline assignment: CDR1 MDHEN and CDR2 SYDVKM. The CDR3 is made up of 16 amino acids. The CDR3 sequence is CASSWRPGFHTDTQYF. The CDR3 nucleotides read TGTGCCAGCAGTTGGAGGCCGGGATTCCACACAGATACGCAGTATTTT.

The chain employs TRBV30 and TRBJ1-1; no reliable D call. V lost 7 bases to trimming and J lost 3 bases, with 15 bases between them. In germline, CDR1 is GTSNPN, CDR2 SVGIG (reference sequence). The CDR3 consists of 13 residues. Here the CDR3 DNA reads TGTGCCTACATCAAGTTCGCCTACACTGAAGCTTTCTTT. This codes for CAYIKFAYTEAFF.

The rearrangement joins TRBV7-2 to TRBJ2-1; 10 positions agree with TRBD2. The trim removed 3 bases at V and 0 bases at J, leaving 5 bases unmatched. The CDR3 is 17 residues long. Germline V gene sequence: CDR1 SGHTA, CDR2 FQGNSA. This CDR3 is CASSFSSGGDSYNEQFF. The CDR3 coding sequence is TGTGCCAGCAGCTTCTCTAGCGGGGGCGACTCCTACAATGAGCAGTTCTTC.

The chain combines TRBV11-2 with TRBJ2-5; TRBD2 matches 10 bases. Trimming cost V 2 bases and J 4 bases; bases outside gene matches: 7. The CDR3 covers 16 residues. Germline CDR1 SGHAT, CDR2 FQNNGV. CDR3 loop: CASSLKAGGQGETQYF. CDR3 DNA sequence: TGTGCCAGCAGCTTAAAAGCGGGGGGGCAGGGAGAGACCCAGTACTTC.

Concerning this clone itself: This sample includes further DNA sequences coding for the same CDR3. J is TRBJ2-2 and V is TRBV18, with TRBD2 identical over 9 bases. Germline assignment: CDR1 KGHSH and CDR2 LQKENI. The junction had 2 bases not matched to a gene; V was cut back by 3 bases and J by 0 bases. This CDR3 comprises 16 residues. The CDR3 here is CASSPSGGANTGELFF. The CDR3 DNA reads TGTGCCAGCTCACCTAGCGGGGGAGCGAACACCGGGGAGCTGTTTTTT.

J is TRBJ2-7 and V is TRBV3-1 (or the pseudogene TRBV3-2); the D gene is possibly TRBD1 (5 bases). Germline-derived CDR1 and CDR2 are LGHDT and YNNKEL (reference sequence). This CDR3 contains 14 residues. V lost 1 base to trimming and J lost 1 base, with 8 bases between them. The CDR3 is CASSQADRSYEQYF. The CDR3 DNA is TGTGCCAGCAGCCAAGCTGACAGATCCTACGAGCAGTACTTC.

Here the CDR3 DNA reads TGTGCCAGCAGCGTAGATCAGACTAACTATGGCTACACCTTC. It is translated as CASSVDQTNYGYTF. The gene calls are TRBV9 and TRBJ1-2; the D is unclear. The CDR3 has 14 amino acids. V lost 0 bases to trimming and J lost 0 bases, with 6 bases between them. Germline V gene sequence: CDR1 SGDLS, CDR2 YYNGEE.

The chain is built from TRBV28 and TRBJ2-4, with D perhaps matching TRBD2 (6 bases). The V end was cut by 2 bases, the J end by 1 base, with 9 bases between. Germline assignment: CDR1 MDHEN and CDR2 SYDVKM. This CDR3 contains 15 residues. The DNA of the CDR3 is TGTGCCAGCAGTTTAATGGGACTCGCCAAAAACATTCAGTACTTC. Translation: CASSLMGLAKNIQYF.

This chain links TRBV7-2 with TRBJ2-1, with TRBD2 identical over 11 bases. Trimming at V came to 1 base and at J to 9 bases, leaving 8 bases not matched to a gene. The CDR3 contains 16 residues. CDR1 SGHTA and CDR2 FQGNSA come from the germline V gene. The CDR3 DNA follows: TGTGCCAGCAGCTTAGATGAGTTAGCGGGGGGGCGTGAGCAGTTCTTC. This encodes CASSLDELAGGREQFF. The whole variable domain, filled in from reference TRBV7-2 and TRBJ2-1, reads GAGVSQSPSNKVTEKGKDVELRCDPISGHTALYWYRQSLGQGLEFLIYFQGNSAPDKSGLPSDRFSAERTGGSVSTLTIQRTQQEDSAVYLCASSLDELAGGREQFFGPGTRLTVL.